Listed below are T cell receptor beta chains from one sample, sequenced in a study of cytomegalovirus exposure and HLA in healthy donors. Clones were sequenced by immunoSEQ multiplex PCR, and TCRdb holds only the in-frame ones, with some missing. The sample yields around 110,000 clones, 70% to 75% seen once. The sample comprised PBMCs. The receptor source for this set is a woman under 30 in good health and CMV-seronegative. Each CDR3 is given without its conserved first and last residue. A D gene is named only where the DNA matches it firmly.

>TRBJ1-4|10|TRBD1|TRBV6-5
ASSFQGGKLF
>TRBJ2-3|13|TRBD1|TRBV9
ASSVATGVGDTQY
>TRBJ2-7|14|TRBD1|TRBV27
ASSKTSGTASYEQY
>TRBJ1-2|12|-|TRBV5-1
ASSLDSQIYGYT
>TRBJ2-7|14|TRBD2|TRBV5-1
ASSTRASGGSYEQY
>TRBJ2-2|13|-|TRBV10-1
ASSGQMANTGELF
>TRBJ2-7|10|-|TRBV5-1
ASSLGDNEQY
>TRBJ2-7|13|TRBD1|TRBV6-5
ASRFRDRGRNEQY
>TRBJ1-4|11|-|TRBV6-5
ARIVRVCEKLF
>TRBJ1-1|13|-|TRBV7-9
ASSTITGPLIEAF
>TRBJ1-1|13|-|TRBV18
ASSPTGTLDTEAF
>TRBJ1-1|14|TRBD1|TRBV28
ASSLSPGQGNTEAF
>TRBJ2-3|13|TRBD1|TRBV9
ASSARDSGTDTQY
>TRBJ1-2|11|-|TRBV29-1
SVAGKMDYGYT
>TRBJ2-1|13|TRBD2|TRBV6-1
ASSEQAGGRNEQF
>TRBJ1-2|11|-|TRBV2
ASEGSDNYGYT
>TRBJ1-2|13|-|TRBV5-1
ASSLISGNNYGYT
>TRBJ1-2|11|-|TRBV5-1
ASSLGQNYGYT
>TRBJ2-3|15|-|TRBV4-1
ASSPHGQRPSTDTQY
>TRBJ1-2|12|-|TRBV28
ASITGRQFYGYT
>TRBJ1-1|14|TRBD1|TRBV7-6
ASSLRTGGAGTEAF
>TRBJ2-7|11|TRBD1|TRBV5-8
ASTGQDSYEQY
>TRBJ2-3|14|TRBD1|TRBV5-1
ASKWTGQGYADTQY
>TRBJ1-2|15|-|TRBV18
ASSPDYGGGAAHGYT